Detailed here is one T cell receptor beta chain. Original data processing: The authors estimated nucleated cell counts from reference gene primer amplification. The data were produced by immunoSEQ multiplex PCR, yet TCRdb's version contains in-frame clones alone and is incomplete. V and J calls and clone size follow that table, whereas D and trimming were derived from the DNA. Of more than 85,000 clones listed, approximately 86% were seen once; the top ten hold 5.5% to 8%. The source of the sample is a study of blood T cell repertoires in COVID-19. This CDR3 has 13 amino acids. Trimming shortened V by 9 bases and J by 1 base, and 12 bases separated the two germline ends. CDR1 and CDR2 (germline): LGHNT, FRNRAP.

Material for sequencing was peripheral blood. The chain links TRBV12-5 to TRBJ1-1, with unresolved D. The receptor was derived from a woman in her fifties or sixties with acute or convalescent COVID-19. The CDR3 protein is CASVERANTEAFF. The CDR3 DNA reads TGTGCTAGCGTCGAACGCGCGAACACTGAAGCTTTCTTT.